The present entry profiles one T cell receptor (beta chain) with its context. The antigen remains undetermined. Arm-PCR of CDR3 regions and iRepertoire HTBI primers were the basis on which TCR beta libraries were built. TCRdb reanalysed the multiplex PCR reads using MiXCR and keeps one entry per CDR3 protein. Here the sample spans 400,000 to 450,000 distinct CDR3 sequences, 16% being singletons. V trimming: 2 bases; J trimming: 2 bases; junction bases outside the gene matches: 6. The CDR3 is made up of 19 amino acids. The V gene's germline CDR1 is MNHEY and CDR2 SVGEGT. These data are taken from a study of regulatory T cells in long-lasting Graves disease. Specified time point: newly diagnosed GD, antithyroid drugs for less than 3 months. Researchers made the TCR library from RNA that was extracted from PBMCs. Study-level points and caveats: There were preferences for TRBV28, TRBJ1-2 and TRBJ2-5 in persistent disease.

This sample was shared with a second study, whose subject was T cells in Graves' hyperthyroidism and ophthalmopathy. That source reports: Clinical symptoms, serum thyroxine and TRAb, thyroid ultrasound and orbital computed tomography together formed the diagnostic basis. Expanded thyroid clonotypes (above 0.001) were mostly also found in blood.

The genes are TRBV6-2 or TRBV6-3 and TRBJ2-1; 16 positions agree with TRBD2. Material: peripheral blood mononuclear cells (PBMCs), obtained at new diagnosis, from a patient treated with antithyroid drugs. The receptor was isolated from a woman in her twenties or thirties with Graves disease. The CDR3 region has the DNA TGTGCCAGCAGTTACGGGACTAGCGGGAGGGCCCGGACCTACAATGAGCAGTTCTTC. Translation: CASSYGTSGRARTYNEQFF.